This T cell receptor (beta chain) was obtained from a study of blood T cell repertoires in COVID-19. Study-level background: From T cells, B-cell-depleted T cells, or PBMCs came the material, which was cDNA or gDNA.

The method was immunoSEQ multiplex PCR; TCRdb's version includes in-frame clones alone and lacks a portion of them. Of approximately 210,000 clones detected, about 84% appear once; the ten largest clones hold approximately 4.3%. In germline, CDR1 is GTSNPN, CDR2 SVGIG (reference sequence). J gave up 6 bases and V 2 bases, and 7 bases lay outside the gene matches. The CDR3 contains 14 residues. Across 24 US areas, participants ranged in age from roughly 18 to 95 years. The receptor comes from a man aged 25 to 45 with acute COVID-19. The rearrangement joins TRBV30 to TRBJ2-1; 7 bases are a match to TRBD1. The source material was PBMCs or T cells enriched from blood (not recorded which). CDR3 loop: CAWSPTGLGNEQFF. In DNA, the CDR3 is TGTGCCTGGAGTCCGACAGGGTTAGGCAATGAGCAGTTCTTC.